The clone carrying this T cell receptor (beta chain) showed up just a few times. What it binds is unknown. The data were taken from a study of T cell responses to AZD1222 COVID-19 vaccine. Study background: Researchers grouped second doses given at about 4 or about 12 weeks into one pool. General study findings and limits: Seropositive at baseline were only a handful of AZD1222 recipients.

The repertoire was sequenced with immunoSEQ multiplex PCR; TCRdb's copy has only in-frame clones and lacks some. The table lists around 100,000 clones, about 93% of them singletons. The TCR originated in an adult in good health. The specimen comprised peripheral blood, sampled on day 0 of AZD1222 vaccination.

CDR3 sequence: CAWSPPSTSGYNEQFF. CDR3 sequence (DNA): TGTGCCTGGAGTCCACCTTCGACTAGCGGGTACAATGAGCAGTTCTTC. V and J are TRBV30 and TRBJ2-1; 10 bases line up with TRBD2. The trim removed 2 bases at V and 4 bases at J, leaving 8 bases unmatched. Germline V gene sequence: CDR1 GTSNPN, CDR2 SVGIG (reference sequence). CDR3 length: 16 residues.